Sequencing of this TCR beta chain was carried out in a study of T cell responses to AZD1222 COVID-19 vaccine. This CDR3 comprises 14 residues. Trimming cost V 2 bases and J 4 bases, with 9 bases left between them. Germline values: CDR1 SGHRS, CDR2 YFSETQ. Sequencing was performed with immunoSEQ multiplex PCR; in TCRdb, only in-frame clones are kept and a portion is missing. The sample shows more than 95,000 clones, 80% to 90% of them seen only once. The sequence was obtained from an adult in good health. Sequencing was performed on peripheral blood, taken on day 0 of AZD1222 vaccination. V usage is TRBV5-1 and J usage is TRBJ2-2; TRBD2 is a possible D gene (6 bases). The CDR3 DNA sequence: TGCGCCAGCAGCTTTGGAGCGGGCACCGGGGAGCTGTTTTTT. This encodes CASSFGAGTGELFF.